Listed here are 20 T cell receptor beta chains from one sample, sequenced in a study of blood T cell repertoires in COVID-19 (dated by TCRdb to the early 2020s). Receptor amplification or capture employed the immunoSEQ multiplex PCR assay. Imported from immuneACCESS, the table was reduced by TCRdb to in-frame sequences with V and J called. These copies leave out some clones; in studies compared against another copy, an unresolved V gene accounts for under half, and the cause of the remainder is not known. This sample has roughly 450,000 clones in its table, and 90% of those were observed once. The top ten hold about 0.63% of the sample. Sequencing was done on a sample of PBMCs or T cells enriched from blood (not recorded which). These receptor sequences come from a man aged 18 to 29 who had recovered from COVID-19.

This chain connects TRBV27 to TRBJ2-3; 12 bases are shared with TRBD2. CDR3 size: 20 residues. V lost 8 bases, J lost 2 bases, and 20 bases stayed unmatched. The germline gives CDR1 MNHEY, CDR2 SMNVEV (reference sequence). The CDR3 protein is CASSYLGTALAGGPTDTQYF. In DNA form, the CDR3 reads TGTGCCAGCTCCTACCTGGGCACAGCACTAGCGGGGGGACCCACAGATACGCAGTATTTT.

The chain links TRBV5-1 to TRBJ1-2; D might be TRBD1 (5 bases). The CDR3 is made up of 12 amino acids. Germline CDR1 SGHRS, CDR2 YFSETQ. Trimming stripped 4 bases from V and 4 bases from J, with 8 bases between. The DNA of the CDR3 is TGCGCCAGCAGCCCGGACATCTATGGCTACACCTTC. This sequence encodes CASSPDIYGYTF.

This CDR3 is CASSVTGGFARSPLHF. As DNA, the CDR3 is TGTGCCAGCAGTGTTACAGGGGGCTTCGCAAGATCACCCCTCCACTTT. This rearrangement joins TRBV25-1 to TRBJ1-6, with 9 bases identical to TRBD1. The CDR3 sequence is 16 residues long. V lost 4 bases, J lost 10 bases, and 11 bases stayed unmatched. CDR1 is MGHDK, CDR2 SYGVNS, per germline.

This chain connects TRBV6-5 to TRBJ2-7; 7 bases map to TRBD2. CDR1 is MNHEY, CDR2 SVGAGI, per germline. The CDR3 runs to 14 residues. Trimming took 9 bases from V and 6 from J; bases not matched to a gene: 14. The DNA of the CDR3 is TGTGCCAGTGGTCGGGGGGTCCGTGGGTTCGAGCAGTACTTC. Amino acids: CASGRGVRGFEQYF.

J is TRBJ2-1 and V is TRBV2, with D tentatively TRBD2 (6 bases). Trimming removed 2 bases from V and 9 bases from J, with 14 bases in between. Germline CDR1 and CDR2: SNHLY and FYNNEI. The CDR3 sequence is 14 residues long. The CDR3 region has the DNA TGTGCCAGCAGTGAATGGGGGGAGGACGGTGAGCAGTTCTTC. Protein sequence: CASSEWGEDGEQFF.

A note on this clone: Within the sample, other DNA sequences also encode this same CDR3. The CDR3 loop is CSARRGNEQFF. For the CDR3, the DNA is TGCAGTGCTAGGAGGGGGAATGAGCAGTTCTTC. The chain combines TRBV20-1 with TRBJ2-1; possible D gene TRBD1, 6 bases. Germline V lookup: CDR1 DFQATT, CDR2 SNEGSKA (reference sequence). This CDR3 is built from 11 residues. Trimming took off 3 bases at V and 7 bases at J, with 7 bases between the two ends.

The V and J genes are TRBV11-2 and TRBJ1-5, with D possibly TRBD1 on 5 matching bases. Germline CDR1 and CDR2: SGHAT and FQNNGV. Trimming left V 5 bases short and J 5 bases short, with 16 bases between. The CDR3 runs 15 residues. The CDR3 region has the DNA TGTGCCAGCAGCGCTACACCGCAGGGCCATCAGCCCCAGCATTTT. Its translation is CASSATPQGHQPQHF.

The chain uses TRBV19 and TRBJ2-3; D might be TRBD2 (6 bases). V shed 10 bases and J shed 3 bases, with 20 bases lying between them. This CDR3 comprises 15 residues. Germline CDR1 is LNHDA and CDR2 is SQIVND (reference sequence). The CDR3 DNA follows: TGTGCCACCCAGGAGGGCCTCATGCTGACAGATACGCAGTATTTT. Its translation is CATQEGLMLTDTQYF.

The chain carries TRBV18 and TRBJ1-3; D is undetermined. Trimming cost V 0 bases and J 6 bases, with 9 bases left between them. This CDR3 has 14 amino acids. Germline V CDR1 and CDR2: KGHSH, LQKENI. CDR3 sequence: CASSPPSDPNTIYF. DNA for the CDR3: TGTGCCAGCTCACCACCCTCAGATCCAAACACCATATATTTT.

The rearrangement links TRBV10-2 to TRBJ1-1; D possibly corresponds to TRBD1 (6 bases). V lost 2 bases to trimming and J lost 1 base, with 8 bases between them. The germline CDR1 and CDR2 sequences are WSHSY and SAAADI. CDR3 length: 14 residues. The CDR3 spells CASSEPGQNTEAFF. CDR3 bases: TGCGCCAGCAGTGAGCCGGGACAGAACACTGAAGCTTTCTTT.

The chain carries TRBV18 and TRBJ1-4; 8 bases are shared with TRBD1. The germline V gene encodes CDR1 KGHSH and CDR2 LQKENI. Trimming removed 3 bases from V and 8 bases from J; junction bases left unmatched: 8. This CDR3 has 15 residues. Here the CDR3 DNA reads TGTGCCAGCTCACCTTTGCAGGGGGCTGTAGAAAAACTGTTTTTT. Its translation is CASSPLQGAVEKLFF.

The genes are TRBV11-2 and TRBJ2-5; 7 bases fit TRBD1. The germline V gene has CDR1 SGHAT and CDR2 FQNNGV. V shed 3 bases, J shed 5 bases, and the junction held 9 bases outside the gene matches. This CDR3 has 15 amino acids. CDR3 protein: CASSFLGGRRETQYF. The CDR3 nucleotides read TGTGCCAGCAGCTTCCTAGGGGGCCGGAGGGAGACCCAGTACTTC.

The chain recombines TRBV29-1 with TRBJ2-7, with TRBD2 matching 11 bases. The J segment lost 4 bases and the V segment lost 6 bases, leaving 5 bases of the junction unmatched. This CDR3 has 13 amino acids. The germline V gene has CDR1 SQVTM and CDR2 ANQGSEA. The CDR3 region is CSVRPSGRYEQYF. CDR3 bases: TGCAGCGTCCGGCCTAGCGGGAGGTACGAGCAGTACTTC.

The chain recombines TRBV13 with TRBJ1-1; no reliable D call. The germline V and J ends were trimmed by 7 bases and 0 bases, with 9 bases remaining between them. The CDR3 runs to 13 residues. Germline CDR1 PRHDT, CDR2 FYEKMQ (reference sequence). CDR3 in DNA: TGTGCCAGCACGGAGGGCTTGAACACTGAAGCTTTCTTT. Translation: CASTEGLNTEAFF. The entire variable domain, with the rest obtained from reference TRBV13 and TRBJ1-1, is as follows: AAGVIQSPRHLIKEKRETATLKCYPIPRHDTVYWYQQGPGQDPQFLISFYEKMQSDKGSIPDRFSAQQFSDYHSELNMSSLELGDSALYFCASTEGLNTEAFFGQGTRLTVV.

V is TRBV5-4 and J is TRBJ1-2; 7 bases align to TRBD1. Germline V gene data show CDR1 as SGHNT and CDR2 as YYREEE (reference sequence). V lost 0 bases to trimming and J lost 0 bases; unmatched junction nucleotides: 5. The CDR3 has 16 amino acids. The CDR3: CASSLGGTAANYGYTF. The CDR3 DNA reads TGTGCCAGCAGCTTGGGGGGGACAGCCGCTAACTATGGCTACACCTTC.

This clone was seen only once. This chain joins TRBV5-1 and TRBJ1-3, with D possibly matching TRBD1 (6 bases). The V gene lost 5 bases and the J gene lost 0 bases, with 12 bases spanning the gap. This CDR3 spans 15 amino acids. The germline V gene encodes CDR1 SGHRS and CDR2 YFSETQ. The CDR3 protein is CASRPQGNSGNTIYF. CDR3 coding DNA: TGCGCCAGCAGGCCACAGGGTAACTCTGGAAACACCATATATTTT.

A single count supports this clone. The chain couples TRBV29-1 to TRBJ1-3; D call uncertain. The germline V gene encodes CDR1 SQVTM and CDR2 ANQGSEA. V lost 4 bases, J lost 7 bases, and 8 bases lay in between. The CDR3 loop spans 11 amino acids. CDR3 residues: CSVGYGNTIYF. The CDR3 DNA reads TGCAGCGTTGGGTACGGGAACACCATATATTTT.

The chain has TRBV24-1 and TRBJ1-1; the match to TRBD1 covers 7 bases. Germline V gene lookup returns CDR1 KGHDR and CDR2 SFDVKD. With 5 bases clipped from V and 8 bases from J, the junction kept 1 base outside the gene matches. The CDR3 totals 11 residues. CDR3 coding DNA: TGTGCCACCAGTGTAGGGGGCGAAGCTTTCTTT. Protein product: CATSVGGEAFF.

This rearrangement joins TRBV3-1 (or the pseudogene TRBV3-2) to TRBJ1-2; the match to TRBD1 covers 8 bases. The CDR3 is 16 residues long. Germline CDR1 reads LGHDT; CDR2 reads YNNKEL (reference sequence). Trimming removed 3 bases from V and 8 bases from J; junction bases left unmatched: 14. CDR3: CASSQRLWTGYLGYTF. The CDR3 nucleotides are TGTGCCAGCAGCCAGAGGCTATGGACAGGGTATTTGGGCTACACCTTC.

The V call is TRBV30, the J call TRBJ1-3; D might be TRBD1 (5 bases). There are 15 residues in the CDR3. The germline V and J ends were trimmed by 0 bases and 4 bases, with 13 bases remaining between them. The germline V gene encodes CDR1 GTSNPN and CDR2 SVGIG (reference sequence). DNA of the CDR3: TGTGCCTGGAGTGTAATTGGCAGGGTCGGAAACACCATATATTTT. This sequence encodes CAWSVIGRVGNTIYF.